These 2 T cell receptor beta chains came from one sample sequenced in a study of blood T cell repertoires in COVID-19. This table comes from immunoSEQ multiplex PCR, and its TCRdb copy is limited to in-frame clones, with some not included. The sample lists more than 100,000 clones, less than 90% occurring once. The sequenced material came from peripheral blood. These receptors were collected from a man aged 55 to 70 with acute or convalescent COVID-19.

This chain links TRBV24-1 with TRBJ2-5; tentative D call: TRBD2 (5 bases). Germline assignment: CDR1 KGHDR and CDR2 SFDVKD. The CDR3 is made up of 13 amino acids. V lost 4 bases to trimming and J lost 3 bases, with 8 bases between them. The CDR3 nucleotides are TGTGCCACCAGTGAAGCGCGGGAAGAGACCCAGTACTTC. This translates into CATSEAREETQYF.

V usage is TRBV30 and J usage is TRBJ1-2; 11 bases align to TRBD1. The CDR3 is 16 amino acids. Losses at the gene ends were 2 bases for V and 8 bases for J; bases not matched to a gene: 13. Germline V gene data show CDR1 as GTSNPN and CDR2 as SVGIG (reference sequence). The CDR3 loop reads CAWSPRTGGGLFGYTF. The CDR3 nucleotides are TGTGCCTGGAGTCCTCGGACAGGGGGCGGTTTATTCGGCTACACCTTC.